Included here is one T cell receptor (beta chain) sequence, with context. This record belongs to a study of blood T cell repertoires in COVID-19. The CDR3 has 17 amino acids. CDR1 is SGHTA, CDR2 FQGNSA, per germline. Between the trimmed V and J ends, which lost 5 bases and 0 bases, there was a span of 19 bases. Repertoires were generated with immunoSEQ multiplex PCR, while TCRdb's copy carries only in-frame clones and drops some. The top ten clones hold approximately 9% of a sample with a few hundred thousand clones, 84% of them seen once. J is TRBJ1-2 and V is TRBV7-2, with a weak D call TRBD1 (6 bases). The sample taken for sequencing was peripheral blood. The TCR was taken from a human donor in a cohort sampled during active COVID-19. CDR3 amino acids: CASSPISRTATNYGYTF. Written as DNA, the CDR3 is TGTGCCAGCAGCCCGATTTCCCGGACAGCTACTAACTATGGCTACACCTTC. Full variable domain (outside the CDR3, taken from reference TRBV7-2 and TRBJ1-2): GAGVSQSPSNKVTEKGKDVELRCDPISGHTALYWYRQSLGQGLEFLIYFQGNSAPDKSGLPSDRFSAERTGGSVSTLTIQRTQQEDSAVYLCASSPISRTATNYGYTFGSGTRLTVV.